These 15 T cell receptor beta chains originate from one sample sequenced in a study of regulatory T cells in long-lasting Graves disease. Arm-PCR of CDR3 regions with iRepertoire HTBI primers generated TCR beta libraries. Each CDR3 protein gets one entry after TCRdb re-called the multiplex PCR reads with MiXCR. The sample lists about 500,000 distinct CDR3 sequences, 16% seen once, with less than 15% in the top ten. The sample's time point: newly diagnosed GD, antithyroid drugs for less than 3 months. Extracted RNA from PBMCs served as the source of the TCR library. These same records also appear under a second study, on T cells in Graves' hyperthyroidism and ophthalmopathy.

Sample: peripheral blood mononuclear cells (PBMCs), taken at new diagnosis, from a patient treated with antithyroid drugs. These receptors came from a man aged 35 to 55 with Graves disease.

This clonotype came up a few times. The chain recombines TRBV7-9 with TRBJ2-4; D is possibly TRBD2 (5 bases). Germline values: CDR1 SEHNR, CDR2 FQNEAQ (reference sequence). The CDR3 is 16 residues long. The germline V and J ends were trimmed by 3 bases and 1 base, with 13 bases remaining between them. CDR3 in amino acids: CASSFRITGAKNIQYF. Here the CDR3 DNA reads TGTGCCAGCAGCTTTCGTATAACGGGGGCCAAAAACATTCAGTACTTC.

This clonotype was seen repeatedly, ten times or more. The CDR3 bases are TGTGCCAGCAGTCCTCCCGACTGGTACTCCTACGAGCAGTACTTC. Its translation is CASSPPDWYSYEQYF. This sequence joins TRBV12-3 or TRBV12-4 and TRBJ2-7; no clear D gene. The CDR3 covers 15 residues. V lost 5 bases to trimming and J lost 0 bases, with 14 bases between them.

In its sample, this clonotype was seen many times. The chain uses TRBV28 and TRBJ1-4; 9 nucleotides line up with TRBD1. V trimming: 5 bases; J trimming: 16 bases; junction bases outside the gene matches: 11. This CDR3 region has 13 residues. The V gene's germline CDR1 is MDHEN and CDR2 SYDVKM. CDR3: CASSIGQGFLPFF. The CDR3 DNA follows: TGTGCCAGCAGTATTGGACAGGGGTTTCTTCCGTTTTTT.

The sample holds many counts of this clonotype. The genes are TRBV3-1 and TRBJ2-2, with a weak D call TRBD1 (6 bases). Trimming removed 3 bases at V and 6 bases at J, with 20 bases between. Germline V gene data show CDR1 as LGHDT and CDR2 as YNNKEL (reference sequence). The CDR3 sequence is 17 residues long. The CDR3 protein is CASSHQRQGIRAGELFF. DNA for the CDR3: TGTGCCAGCAGCCATCAGAGGCAGGGGATAAGGGCCGGGGAGCTGTTTTTT.

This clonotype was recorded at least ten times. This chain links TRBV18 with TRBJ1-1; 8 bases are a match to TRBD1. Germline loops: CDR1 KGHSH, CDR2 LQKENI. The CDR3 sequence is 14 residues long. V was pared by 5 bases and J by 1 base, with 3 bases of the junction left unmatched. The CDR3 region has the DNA TGTGCCAGCTCATACGGGACAGGGAACACTGAAGCTTTCTTT. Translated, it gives CASSYGTGNTEAFF.

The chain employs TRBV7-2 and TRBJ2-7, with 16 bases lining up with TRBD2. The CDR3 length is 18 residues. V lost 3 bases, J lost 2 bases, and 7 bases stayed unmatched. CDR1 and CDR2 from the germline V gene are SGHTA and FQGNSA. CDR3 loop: CASSLGGLAGGFPYEQYF. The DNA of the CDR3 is TGTGCCAGCAGCTTGGGGGGACTAGCGGGAGGGTTCCCCTACGAGCAGTACTTC.

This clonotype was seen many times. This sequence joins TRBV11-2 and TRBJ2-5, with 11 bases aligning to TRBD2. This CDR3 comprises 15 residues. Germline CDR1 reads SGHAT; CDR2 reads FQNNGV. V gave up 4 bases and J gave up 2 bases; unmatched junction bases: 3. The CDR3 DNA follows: TGTGCCAGCAGCTCACGACTAGCGGGACAAGAGACCCAGTACTTC. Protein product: CASSSRLAGQETQYF. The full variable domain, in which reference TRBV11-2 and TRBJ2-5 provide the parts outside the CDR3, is EAGVAQSPRYKIIEKRQSVAFWCNPISGHATLYWYQQILGQGPKLLIQFQNNGVVDDSQLPKDRFSAERLKGVDSTLKIQPAKLEDSAVYLCASSSRLAGQETQYFGPGTRLLVL.

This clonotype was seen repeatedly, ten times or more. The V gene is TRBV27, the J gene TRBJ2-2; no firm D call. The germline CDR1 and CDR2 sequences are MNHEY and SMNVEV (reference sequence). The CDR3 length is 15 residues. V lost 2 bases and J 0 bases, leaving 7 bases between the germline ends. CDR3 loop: CASSLVLANTGELFF. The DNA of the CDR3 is TGTGCCAGCAGTTTAGTTCTCGCGAACACCGGGGAGCTGTTTTTT.

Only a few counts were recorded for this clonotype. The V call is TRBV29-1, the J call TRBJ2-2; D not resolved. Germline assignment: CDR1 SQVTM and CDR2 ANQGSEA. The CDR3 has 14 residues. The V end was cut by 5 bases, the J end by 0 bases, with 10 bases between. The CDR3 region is CSVRSITNTGELFF. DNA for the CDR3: TGCAGCGTTCGATCAATTACGAACACCGGGGAGCTGTTTTTT.

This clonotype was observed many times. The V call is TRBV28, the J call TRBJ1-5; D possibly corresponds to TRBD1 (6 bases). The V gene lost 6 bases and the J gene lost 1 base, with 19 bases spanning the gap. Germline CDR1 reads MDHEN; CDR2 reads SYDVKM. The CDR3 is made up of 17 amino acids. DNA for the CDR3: TGTGCCAGCAGATTAACAGGGTCTTTCTACAGCAATCAGCCCCAGCATTTT. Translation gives CASRLTGSFYSNQPQHF.

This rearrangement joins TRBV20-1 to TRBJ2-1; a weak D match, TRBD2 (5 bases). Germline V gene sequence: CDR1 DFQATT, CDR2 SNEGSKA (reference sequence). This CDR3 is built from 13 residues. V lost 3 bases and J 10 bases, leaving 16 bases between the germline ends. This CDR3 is CSASHLARKEQFF. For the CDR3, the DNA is TGCAGTGCTAGTCATCTAGCCCGTAAGGAGCAGTTCTTC.

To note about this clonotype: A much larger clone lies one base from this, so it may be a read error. CDR3 protein: CASKGGGDLGTQYF. The CDR3 DNA reads TGTGCCAGCAAAGGGGGAGGGGACCTCGGTACGCAGTATTTT. V is TRBV28 and J is TRBJ2-3; tentatively, D is TRBD2 (7 bases). Germline CDR1 is MDHEN and CDR2 is SYDVKM. This CDR3 region has 14 residues. Trimming shortened V by 7 bases and J by 8 bases, and 19 bases separated the two germline ends.

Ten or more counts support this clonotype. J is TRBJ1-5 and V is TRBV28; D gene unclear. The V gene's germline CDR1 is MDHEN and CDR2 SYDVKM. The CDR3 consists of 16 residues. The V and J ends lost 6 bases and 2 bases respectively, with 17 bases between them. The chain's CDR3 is CASSATSKGGNQPQHF. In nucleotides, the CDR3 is TGTGCCAGCAGCGCGACAAGCAAGGGAGGCAATCAGCCCCAGCATTTT. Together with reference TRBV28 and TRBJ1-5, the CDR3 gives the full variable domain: DVKVTQSSRYLVKRTGEKVFLECVQDMDHENMFWYRQDPGLGLRLIYFSYDVKMKEKGDIPEGYSVSREKKERFSLILESASTNQTSMYLCASSATSKGGNQPQHFGDGTRLSIL.

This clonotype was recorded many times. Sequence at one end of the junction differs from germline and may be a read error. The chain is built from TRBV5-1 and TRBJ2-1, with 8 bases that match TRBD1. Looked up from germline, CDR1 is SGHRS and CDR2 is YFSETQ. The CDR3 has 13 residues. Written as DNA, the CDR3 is TGTGCCAGCAGCGTGCGACAGGGGATGGAGCAGTTCTTC. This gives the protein CASSVRQGMEQFF.

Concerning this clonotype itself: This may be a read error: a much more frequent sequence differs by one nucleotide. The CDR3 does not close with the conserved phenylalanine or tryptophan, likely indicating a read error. This CDR3 is CASSRSGSSGEQFV. CDR3 DNA sequence: TGCGCCAGCAGCCGTAGCGGGAGTTCGGGGGAGCAGTTCGTC. This chain connects TRBV5-1 to TRBJ2-1, with 9 positions matching TRBD2. Trimming cost V 4 bases and J 10 bases; bases outside gene matches: 9. The CDR3 runs to 14 residues. Germline CDR1 and CDR2: SGHRS and YFSETQ.